This TCR beta chain came from a study of CD8+ T cells in alopecia areata. Study information: Patients took tofacitinib for 6 to 18 months, followed by 6 drug-free months.

Germline lookup yields CDR1 SGHRS and CDR2 YFSETQ. V was clipped by 0 bases and J by 0 bases, with 6 bases between them. CDR3 length: 15 amino acids. Treatment reported: oral pan-JAK inhibitor, 5-10 mg twice daily. The sequencing template was cDNA reverse transcribed from extracted RNA. Method: immunoSEQ multiplex PCR; TCRdb's copy keeps in-frame clones and lacks some. This table has approximately 150,000 clones, more than 85% appearing once. Concerning this clone itself: The same CDR3 arises from other DNA sequences in this sample as well.

This receptor was taken from a human donor with alopecia areata. The V and J genes are TRBV5-1 and TRBJ2-2; D is unresolved. The sequencing used CD8+ T cells sorted from blood, collected at week 4, from a patient treated with tofacitinib. The CDR3 protein is CASSLGETNTGELFF. CDR3 bases: TGCGCCAGCAGCTTGGGAGAAACGAACACCGGGGAGCTGTTTTTT.